This TCR beta chain was identified during a study of cytomegalovirus exposure and HLA in healthy donors. Whole-study findings and limits: 87-base-pair reads could not separate some V segments, including TRBV6-2 and TRBV6-3. The authors assumed roughly uniform sequencing depth across donors for presence/absence analyses. Diagnosis of cytomegalovirus status made by the classifier reportedly showed high specificity and sensitivity. The authors listed 150 to 200 TCR beta chains as cytomegalovirus-associated.

The V and J ends lost 0 bases and 10 bases, in that order; junction bases with no gene match: 7. The CDR3 spans 14 residues. Germline V gene data show CDR1 as SGHRS and CDR2 as YFSETQ. The study ran its PCR with 60 Vbeta and 13 Jbeta primers. Some clones are missing from TCRdb's copy, which holds only in-frame ones; the method was immunoSEQ multiplex PCR. Of 60,000 to 100,000 clones detected, 60% to 85% appear once; the ten largest clones hold 4.5% to 7%. A note on this clone: Antigen: not known.

The sequence was obtained from a male donor in good health and CMV-seropositive. The sample consisted of PBMCs. V and J are TRBV5-1 and TRBJ2-1; TRBD2 aligns across 7 bases. CDR3 sequence: CASSLARGDREQFF. In nucleotides, the CDR3 is TGCGCCAGCAGCTTGGCCCGGGGGGATCGCGAGCAGTTCTTC.